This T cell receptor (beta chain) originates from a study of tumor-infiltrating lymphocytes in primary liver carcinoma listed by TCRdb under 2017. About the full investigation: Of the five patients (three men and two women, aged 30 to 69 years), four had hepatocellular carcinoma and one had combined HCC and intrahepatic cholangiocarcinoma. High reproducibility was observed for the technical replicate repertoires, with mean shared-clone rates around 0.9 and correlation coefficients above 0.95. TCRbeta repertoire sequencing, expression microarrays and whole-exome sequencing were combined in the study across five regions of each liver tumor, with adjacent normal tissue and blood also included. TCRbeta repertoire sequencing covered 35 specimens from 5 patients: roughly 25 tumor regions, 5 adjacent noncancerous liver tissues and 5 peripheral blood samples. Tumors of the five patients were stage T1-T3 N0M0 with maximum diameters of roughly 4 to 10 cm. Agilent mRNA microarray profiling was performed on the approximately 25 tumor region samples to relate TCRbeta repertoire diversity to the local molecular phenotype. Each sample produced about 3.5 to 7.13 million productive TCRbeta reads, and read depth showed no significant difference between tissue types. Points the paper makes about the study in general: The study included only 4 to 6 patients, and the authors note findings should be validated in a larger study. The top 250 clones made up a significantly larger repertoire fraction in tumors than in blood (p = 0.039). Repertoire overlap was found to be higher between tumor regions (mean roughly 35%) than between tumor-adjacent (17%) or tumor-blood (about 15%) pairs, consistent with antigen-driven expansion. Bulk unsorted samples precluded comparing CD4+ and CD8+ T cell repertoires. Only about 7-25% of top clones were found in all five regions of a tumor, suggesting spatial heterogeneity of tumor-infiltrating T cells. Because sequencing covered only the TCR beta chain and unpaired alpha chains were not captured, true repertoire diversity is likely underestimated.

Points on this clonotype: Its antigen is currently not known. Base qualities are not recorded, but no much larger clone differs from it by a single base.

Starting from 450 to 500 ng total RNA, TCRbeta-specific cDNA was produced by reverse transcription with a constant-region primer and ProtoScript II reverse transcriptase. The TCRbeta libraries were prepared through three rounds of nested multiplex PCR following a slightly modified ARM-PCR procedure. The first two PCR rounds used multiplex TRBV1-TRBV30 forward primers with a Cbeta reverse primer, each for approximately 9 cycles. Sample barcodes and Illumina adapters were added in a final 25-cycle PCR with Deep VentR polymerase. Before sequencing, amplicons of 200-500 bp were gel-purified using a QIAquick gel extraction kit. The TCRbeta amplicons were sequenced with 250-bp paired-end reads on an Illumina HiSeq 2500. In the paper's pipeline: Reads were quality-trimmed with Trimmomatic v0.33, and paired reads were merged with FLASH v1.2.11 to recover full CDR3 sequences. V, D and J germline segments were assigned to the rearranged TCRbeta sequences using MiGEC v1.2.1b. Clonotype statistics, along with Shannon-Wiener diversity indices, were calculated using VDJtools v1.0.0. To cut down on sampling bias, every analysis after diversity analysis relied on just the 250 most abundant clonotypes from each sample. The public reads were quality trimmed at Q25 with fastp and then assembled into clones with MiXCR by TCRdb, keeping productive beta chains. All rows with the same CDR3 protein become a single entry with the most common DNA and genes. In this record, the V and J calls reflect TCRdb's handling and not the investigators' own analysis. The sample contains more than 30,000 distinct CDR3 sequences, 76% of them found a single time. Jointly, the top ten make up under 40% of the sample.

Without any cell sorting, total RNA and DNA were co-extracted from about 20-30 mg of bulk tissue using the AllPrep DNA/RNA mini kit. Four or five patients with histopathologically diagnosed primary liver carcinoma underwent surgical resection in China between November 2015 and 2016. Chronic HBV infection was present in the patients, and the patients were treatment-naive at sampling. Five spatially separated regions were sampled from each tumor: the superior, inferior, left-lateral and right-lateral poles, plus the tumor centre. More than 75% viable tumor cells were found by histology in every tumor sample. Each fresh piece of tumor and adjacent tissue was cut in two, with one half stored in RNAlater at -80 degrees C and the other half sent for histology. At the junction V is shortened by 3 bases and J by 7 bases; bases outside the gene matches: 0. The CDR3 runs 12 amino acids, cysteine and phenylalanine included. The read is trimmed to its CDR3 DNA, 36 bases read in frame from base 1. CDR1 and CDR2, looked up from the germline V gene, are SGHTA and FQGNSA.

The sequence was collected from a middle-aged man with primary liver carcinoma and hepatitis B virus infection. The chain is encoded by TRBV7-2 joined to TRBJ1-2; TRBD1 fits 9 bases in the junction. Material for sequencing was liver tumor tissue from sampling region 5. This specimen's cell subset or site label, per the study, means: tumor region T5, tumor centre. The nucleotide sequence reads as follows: TGTGCCAGCAGCTTGACAGGGGGTGGCTACACCTTC. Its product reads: CASSLTGGGYTF.